The rows below give T cell receptor beta chains drawn from one sample of a study of long-term antiretroviral therapy in people with HIV. Using immunoSEQ multiplex PCR, the repertoire was profiled, and TCRdb retains in-frame clones only, with some absent. This table holds 25,000 to 35,000 clones, more than 85% found once. This specimen was unsorted PBMCs, taken 3.1 years after starting antiretroviral therapy. These receptors were obtained from a man between 18 and 35 years old with HIV. Both conserved end residues are part of each CDR3. The D gene is left open where the match is weak. Some rows mark clone size as missing; the rest say once, few, many or name a class of expanded clone.

CDR3 protein: CASSLSDTEAFF; V gene: TRBV5-1; J gene: TRBJ1-1; clone size: -; D gene: -
CDR3 protein: CASSLGSGGHEQYF; V gene: TRBV28; J gene: TRBJ2-7; clone size: -; D gene: -
CDR3 protein: CAWSVSEDGEQYF; V gene: TRBV30; J gene: TRBJ2-7; clone size: few; D gene: -
CDR3 protein: CASSPEVAGGRFYEQYF; V gene: TRBV7-2; J gene: TRBJ2-7; clone size: -; D gene: TRBD2
CDR3 protein: CASWSGRVRETQYF; V gene: TRBV11-2; J gene: TRBJ2-5; clone size: -; D gene: TRBD2
CDR3 protein: CSVEETPGYEQYF; V gene: TRBV29-1; J gene: TRBJ2-7; clone size: -; D gene: -
CDR3 protein: CATSRERNEKLFF; V gene: TRBV15; J gene: TRBJ1-4; clone size: -; D gene: -
CDR3 protein: CAISEGGEWGKNTEAFF; V gene: TRBV10-3; J gene: TRBJ1-1; clone size: -; D gene: -
CDR3 protein: CASSFLGTQEAFF; V gene: TRBV6-5; J gene: TRBJ1-1; clone size: -; D gene: -
CDR3 protein: CASSPQGQNYGYTF; V gene: TRBV5-6; J gene: TRBJ1-2; clone size: -; D gene: TRBD1
CDR3 protein: CASSPRTSGGANEQFF; V gene: TRBV7-3; J gene: TRBJ2-1; clone size: once; D gene: TRBD2
CDR3 protein: CASSPGVDYEQYF; V gene: TRBV18; J gene: TRBJ2-7; clone size: -; D gene: -
CDR3 protein: CASSVQGSETQYF; V gene: TRBV19; J gene: TRBJ2-5; clone size: -; D gene: -
CDR3 protein: CASSSDSYEQYF; V gene: TRBV5-4; J gene: TRBJ2-7; clone size: few; D gene: -
CDR3 protein: CASGRQGFSGEQYF; V gene: TRBV7-2; J gene: TRBJ2-7; clone size: -; D gene: TRBD1
CDR3 protein: CAISEPSPNEQYF; V gene: TRBV10-3; J gene: TRBJ2-7; clone size: medium-sized; D gene: -
CDR3 protein: CASSLEQGFSGNTIYF; V gene: TRBV5-1; J gene: TRBJ1-3; clone size: -; D gene: -
CDR3 protein: CASSGIGGGGYTF; V gene: TRBV6-4; J gene: TRBJ1-2; clone size: -; D gene: -
CDR3 protein: CASSLVGLSSYNEQFF; V gene: TRBV5-6; J gene: TRBJ2-1; clone size: -; D gene: -
CDR3 protein: CASINVGDRVYEQYF; V gene: TRBV6-6; J gene: TRBJ2-7; clone size: -; D gene: TRBD1
CDR3 protein: CASSLRRTVLGGYTF; V gene: TRBV27; J gene: TRBJ1-2; clone size: once; D gene: -
CDR3 protein: CAIRGGEGTDTQYF; V gene: TRBV10-3; J gene: TRBJ2-3; clone size: once; D gene: TRBD2
CDR3 protein: CASSLGNQPQHF; V gene: TRBV7-9; J gene: TRBJ1-5; clone size: few; D gene: -